This passage covers 18 T cell receptor beta chains from one sample sequenced in a study of blood T cell repertoires in COVID-19. Clones were read by immunoSEQ multiplex PCR, and TCRdb kept only the in-frame ones, dropping some. Among under 200,000 clones listed, roughly nine tenths were seen once. Sequencing was carried out using peripheral blood. These TCRs come from a woman older than 75 in a cohort sampled during active or convalescent COVID-19.

The DNA for the CDR3 is TGTGCCAACACAGGGAGCTCTGGGGCCAACGTCCTGACTTTC. Translation gives CANTGSSGANVLTF. The chain is built from TRBV13 and TRBJ2-6; TRBD1 might be the D (6 bases). V gave up 10 bases and J gave up 0 bases, with 10 bases separating them. Germline V CDR1 and CDR2: PRHDT, FYEKMQ (reference sequence). CDR3 size: 14 residues.

A few counts support this clone. This chain connects TRBV12-5 to TRBJ1-5, with D tentatively TRBD1 (5 bases). The CDR3 sequence is 19 residues long. CDR1 and CDR2 from the germline V gene are LGHNT and FRNRAP. V was shortened by 1 base and J by 0 bases, with 19 bases between the two germline ends. In DNA, the CDR3 is TGTGCTAGTGGTTTGGCTGCAAGGACAATGGGCTATAGCAATCAGCCCCAGCATTTT. Its translation is CASGLAARTMGYSNQPQHF.

This chain links TRBV5-6 with TRBJ1-2, with D possibly being TRBD1 (5 bases). CDR1 and CDR2 from the germline V gene are SGHDT and YYEEEE. Trimming took off 3 bases at V and 7 bases at J, with 10 bases between the two ends. The CDR3 length is 12 residues. The CDR3 DNA is TGTGCCAGCAGCTCTAAGGGGCTTGGCTACACCTTC. Translating gives CASSSKGLGYTF.

On this clone: The junction and the germline gene differ at one end; a read error may be behind it. The chain's CDR3 is CPGPHSGTHQETQYF. CDR3 in DNA: TGCCCCGGCCCCCATAGCGGGACCCACCAAGAGACCCAGTACTTC. V is TRBV6-7 and J is TRBJ2-5, with 8 positions matching TRBD2. TRBV6-7 carries the ORF label, with uncertain function. This CDR3 region has 15 residues.

The chain carries TRBV4-1 and TRBJ2-1; D may be TRBD1 (5 bases). The V gene's germline CDR1 is MGHRA and CDR2 YSYEKL. Trimming cost V 3 bases and J 10 bases, with 25 bases left between them. The CDR3 loop spans 17 amino acids. The CDR3 loop reads CASSHRPDRVRSSEQFF. The DNA of the CDR3 is TGCGCCAGCAGCCACAGACCCGACAGAGTAAGATCGAGCGAGCAGTTCTTC.

This sequence joins TRBV10-2 and TRBJ1-1; no clear D. Germline loops: CDR1 WSHSY, CDR2 SAAADI. CDR3 size: 15 residues. Trimming removed 4 bases at V and 4 bases at J, with 16 bases between. CDR3 nucleotides: TGCGCCAGCAGTGGGCGACACCTGCTGGTCACTGAAGCTTTCTTT. As protein: CASSGRHLLVTEAFF.

V and J are TRBV18 and TRBJ1-1; 8 bases match TRBD1. V shed 0 bases and J 0 bases; nucleotides not matched to a gene: 6. CDR1 and CDR2 from the germline V gene are KGHSH and LQKENI. The CDR3 totals 17 residues. This CDR3 is CASSPPGTGNMNTEAFF. The CDR3 DNA follows: TGTGCCAGCTCACCACCGGGGACAGGCAACATGAACACTGAAGCTTTCTTT.

The gene calls are TRBV2 and TRBJ1-1; 8 bases align to TRBD1. The CDR3 runs 18 residues. Germline lookup yields CDR1 SNHLY and CDR2 FYNNEI. Germline trimming cut 7 bases from V and 0 bases from J; bases unmatched to any gene: 16. CDR3 residues: CASTEDRVVGWMNTEAFF. CDR3 in DNA: TGTGCCAGCACCGAGGACAGGGTGGTAGGGTGGATGAACACTGAAGCTTTCTTT.

The rearrangement uses TRBV10-2 and TRBJ2-3, with a tentative D call TRBD2 (5 bases). This CDR3 contains 16 residues. Trimming removed 3 bases from V and 0 bases from J, with 13 bases in between. Germline CDR1 WSHSY, CDR2 SAAADI. The CDR3 loop is CASSEVAPFSTDTQYF. The DNA for the CDR3 is TGCGCCAGCAGTGAAGTAGCGCCCTTTAGCACAGATACGCAGTATTTT.

This clone is a singleton in its sample. This chain joins TRBV24-1 and TRBJ1-4; 7 nucleotides match TRBD1. CDR3 length: 15 amino acids. Germline V lookup: CDR1 KGHDR, CDR2 SFDVKD. With 9 bases clipped from V and 6 bases from J, the junction kept 12 bases outside the gene matches. This CDR3 is CATSTQGGAHEKLFF. In DNA, the CDR3 is TGTGCCACCTCCACCCAGGGGGGCGCGCATGAAAAACTGTTTTTT.

V is TRBV5-5 and J is TRBJ1-4, with D perhaps TRBD1 (5 bases). The CDR3 sequence is 16 residues long. With 0 bases removed from V and 0 bases from J, the gap between germline ends came to 9 bases. CDR1 and CDR2 (germline): SGHKS, YYEKEE (reference sequence). CDR3 nucleotide sequence: TGTGCCAGCAGCTTGGGGACAATCGCAACTAATGAAAAACTGTTTTTT. This translates into CASSLGTIATNEKLFF.

The J gene is TRBJ2-3, the V gene TRBV27, with 10 bases fitting TRBD1. This CDR3 region has 15 residues. J was trimmed by 4 bases and V by 4 bases; bases with no gene match: 5. Germline V lookup: CDR1 MNHEY, CDR2 SMNVEV (reference sequence). CDR3 nucleotides: TGTGCCAGCAGTTCCCCCGGGACAGGGGCAGATACGCAGTATTTT. Translating gives CASSSPGTGADTQYF.

This chain uses TRBV10-3 with TRBJ2-7; unclear D gene. From germline, CDR1 is ENHRY and CDR2 SYGVKD. This CDR3 has 13 amino acids. The ends were cut back, 2 bases at V and 5 bases at J, with 10 bases in the middle. The CDR3 DNA is TGTGCCATCAGTGAGGAGAGCGTTAACGAGCAGTACTTC. This gives the protein CAISEESVNEQYF.

The chain uses TRBV7-2 and TRBJ1-1; perhaps TRBD1 as D (6 bases). The ends were cut back, 5 bases at V and 0 bases at J, with 10 bases in the middle. The CDR3 contains 14 residues. Germline CDR1 is SGHTA and CDR2 is FQGNSA. The DNA of the CDR3 is TGTGCCAGCAGCCTGGGACACATGAACACTGAAGCTTTCTTT. Amino acids: CASSLGHMNTEAFF.

This clone was detected only a few times. This chain links TRBV11-3 with TRBJ1-6, with a possible D match to TRBD1 (6 bases). Germline assignment: CDR1 SGHNT and CDR2 YENEEA. This CDR3 comprises 13 residues. Trimming took off 2 bases at V and 11 bases at J, with 10 bases between the two ends. CDR3 residues: CASSLTQGAPLHF. CDR3 nucleotides: TGTGCCAGCAGCTTAACACAGGGAGCACCCCTCCACTTT.

A single count supports this clone. The chain combines TRBV18 with TRBJ2-5; 9 nucleotides line up with TRBD2. Per germline, CDR1 KGHSH and CDR2 LQKENI. V gave up 0 bases and J gave up 3 bases; unmatched junction bases: 20. The CDR3 contains 21 residues. CDR3 nucleotide sequence: TGTGCCAGCTCACCACCGAGGGTACAGACGCCGACTAGCGGACTGAAAGAGACCCAGTACTTC. Its translation is CASSPPRVQTPTSGLKETQYF. Combining the CDR3 with reference TRBV18 and TRBJ2-5 gives the whole variable domain NAGVMQNPRHLVRRRGQEARLRCSPMKGHSHVYWYRQLPEEGLKFMVYLQKENIIDESGMPKERFSAEFPKEGPSILRIQQVVRGDSAAYFCASSPPRVQTPTSGLKETQYFGPGTRLLVL.

This chain links TRBV4-3 with TRBJ1-5, with D maybe TRBD1 (6 bases). The CDR3 covers 16 residues. Trimming removed 0 bases from V and 4 bases from J, with 13 bases in between. CDR1 is LGHNA, CDR2 YSLEER, per germline. The CDR3 DNA reads TGCGCCAGCAGCCAAGATCTGGGAGGGGGAAATCAGCCCCAGCATTTT. Amino acids: CASSQDLGGGNQPQHF.

This clone was picked up one time. This chain uses TRBV24-1 with TRBJ1-2; unclear D gene. Trimming shortened V by 7 bases and J by 0 bases, and 8 bases separated the two germline ends. Germline CDR1 KGHDR, CDR2 SFDVKD. This CDR3 region has 13 residues. In DNA, the CDR3 is TGTGCCACCAGCGAAGGAGCTAACTATGGCTACACCTTC. This gives the protein CATSEGANYGYTF.